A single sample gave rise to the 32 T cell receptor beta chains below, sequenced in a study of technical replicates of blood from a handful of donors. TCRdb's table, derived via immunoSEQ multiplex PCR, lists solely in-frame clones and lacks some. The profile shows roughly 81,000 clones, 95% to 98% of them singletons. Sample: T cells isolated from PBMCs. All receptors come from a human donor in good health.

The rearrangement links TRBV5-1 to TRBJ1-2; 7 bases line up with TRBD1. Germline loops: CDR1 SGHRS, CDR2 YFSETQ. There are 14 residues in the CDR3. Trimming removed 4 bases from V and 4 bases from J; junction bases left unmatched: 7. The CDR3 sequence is CASSDGTVLYGYTF. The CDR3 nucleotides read TGCGCCAGCAGCGACGGGACAGTCCTCTATGGCTACACCTTC.

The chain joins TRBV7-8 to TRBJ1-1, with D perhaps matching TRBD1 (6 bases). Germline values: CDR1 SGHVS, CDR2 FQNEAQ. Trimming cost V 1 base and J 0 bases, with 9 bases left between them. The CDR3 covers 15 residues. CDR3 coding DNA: TGTGCCAGCAGCTTAGGGGGGCGCATGAACACTGAAGCTTTCTTT. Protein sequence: CASSLGGRMNTEAFF.

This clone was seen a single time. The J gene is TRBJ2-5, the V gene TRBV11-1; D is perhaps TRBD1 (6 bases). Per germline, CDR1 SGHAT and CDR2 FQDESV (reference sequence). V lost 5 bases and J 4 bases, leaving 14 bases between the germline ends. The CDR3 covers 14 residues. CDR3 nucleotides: TGTGCCAGCAGCCTACAGGGTGGGGGAGAGACCCAGTACTTC. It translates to CASSLQGGGETQYF.

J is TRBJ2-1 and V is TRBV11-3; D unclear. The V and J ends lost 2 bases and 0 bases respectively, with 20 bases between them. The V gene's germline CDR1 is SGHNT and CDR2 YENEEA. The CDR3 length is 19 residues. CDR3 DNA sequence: TGTGCCAGCAGCTTAAGTGTGCCCGGAGAACCGGGCTCCTACAATGAGCAGTTCTTC. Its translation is CASSLSVPGEPGSYNEQFF. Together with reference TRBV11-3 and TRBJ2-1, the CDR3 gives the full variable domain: EAGVVQSPRYKIIEKKQPVAFWCNPISGHNTLYWYLQNLGQGPELLIRYENEEAVDDSQLPKDRFSAERLKGVDSTLKIQPAELGDSAVYLCASSLSVPGEPGSYNEQFFGPGTRLTVL.

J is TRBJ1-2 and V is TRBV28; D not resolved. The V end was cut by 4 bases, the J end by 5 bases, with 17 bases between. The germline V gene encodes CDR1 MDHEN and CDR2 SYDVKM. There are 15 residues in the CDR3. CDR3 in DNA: TGTGCCAGCAGTTCCTCCGGCCAGGCGGGATATGGCTACACCTTC. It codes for CASSSSGQAGYGYTF.

For the CDR3, the DNA is TGTGCCAGCAGTGCTAGCGGGAGGGCCGGGGAGACCCAGTACTTC. Its protein is CASSASGRAGETQYF. The rearrangement joins TRBV6-4 to TRBJ2-5, with 12 nucleotides matching TRBD2. This CDR3 comprises 15 residues. V lost 4 bases and J lost 5; bases outside the gene matches: 5. Looked up from germline, CDR1 is MRHNA and CDR2 is SNTAGT.

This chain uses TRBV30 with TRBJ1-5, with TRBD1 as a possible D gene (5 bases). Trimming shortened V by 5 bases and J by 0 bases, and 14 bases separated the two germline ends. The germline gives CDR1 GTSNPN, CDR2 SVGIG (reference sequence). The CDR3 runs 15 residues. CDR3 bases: TGTGCCTGGTCGAGGACACCTTATAGCAATCAGCCCCAGCATTTT. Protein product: CAWSRTPYSNQPQHF.

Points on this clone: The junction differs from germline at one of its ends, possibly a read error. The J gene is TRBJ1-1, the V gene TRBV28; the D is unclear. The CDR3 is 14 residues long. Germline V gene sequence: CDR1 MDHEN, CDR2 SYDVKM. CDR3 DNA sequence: TGTGCCAGCAGTCTATGGCGAGAGAACACTGAAGCTTTCTTT. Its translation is CASSLWRENTEAFF.

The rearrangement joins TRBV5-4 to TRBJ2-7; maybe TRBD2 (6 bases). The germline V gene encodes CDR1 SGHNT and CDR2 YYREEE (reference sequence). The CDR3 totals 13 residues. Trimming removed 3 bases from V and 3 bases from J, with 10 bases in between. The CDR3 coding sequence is TGTGCCAGCAGCTCCCGACTAGGCTACGAGCAGTACTTC. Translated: CASSSRLGYEQYF.

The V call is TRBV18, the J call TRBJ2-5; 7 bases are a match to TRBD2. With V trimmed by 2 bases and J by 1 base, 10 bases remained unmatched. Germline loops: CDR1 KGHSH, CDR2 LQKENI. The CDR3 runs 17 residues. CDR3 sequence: CASSPIIGSGLQETQYF. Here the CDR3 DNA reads TGTGCCAGCTCACCAATAATAGGTAGCGGGCTCCAAGAGACCCAGTACTTC.

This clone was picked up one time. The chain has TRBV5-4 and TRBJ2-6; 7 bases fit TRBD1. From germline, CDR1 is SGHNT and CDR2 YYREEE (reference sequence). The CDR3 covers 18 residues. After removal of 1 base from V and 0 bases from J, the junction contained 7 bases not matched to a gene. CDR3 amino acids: CASSLPATGISGANVLTF. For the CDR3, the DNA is TGTGCCAGCAGCTTGCCGGCGACAGGGATCTCTGGGGCCAACGTCCTGACTTTC.

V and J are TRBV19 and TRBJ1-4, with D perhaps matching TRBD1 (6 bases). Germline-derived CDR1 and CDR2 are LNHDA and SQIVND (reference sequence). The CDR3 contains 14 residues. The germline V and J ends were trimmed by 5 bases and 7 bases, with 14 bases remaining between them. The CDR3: CASSATGGVEKLFF. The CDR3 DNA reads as TGTGCCAGTAGTGCGACAGGCGGAGTTGAAAAACTGTTTTTT.

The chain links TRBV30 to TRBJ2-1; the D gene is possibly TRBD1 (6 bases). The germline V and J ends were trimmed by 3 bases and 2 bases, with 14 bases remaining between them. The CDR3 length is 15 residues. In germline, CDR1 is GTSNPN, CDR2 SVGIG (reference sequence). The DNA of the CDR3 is TGTGCCTGGAGCGCTACAGGGCGCGCCTACAATGAGCAGTTCTTC. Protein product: CAWSATGRAYNEQFF. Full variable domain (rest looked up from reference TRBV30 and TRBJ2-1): SQTIHQWPATLVQPVGSPLSLECTVEGTSNPNLYWYRQAAGRGLQLLFYSVGIGQISSEVPQNLSASRPQDRQFILSSKKLLLSDSGFYLCAWSATGRAYNEQFFGPGTRLTVL.

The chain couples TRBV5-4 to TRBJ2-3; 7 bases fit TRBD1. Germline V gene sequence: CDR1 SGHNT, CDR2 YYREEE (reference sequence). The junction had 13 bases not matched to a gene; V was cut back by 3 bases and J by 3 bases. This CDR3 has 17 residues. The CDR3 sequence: CASSSQLQGLGTDTQYF. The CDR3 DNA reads TGTGCCAGCAGCTCGCAATTACAGGGGTTGGGGACAGATACGCAGTATTTT.

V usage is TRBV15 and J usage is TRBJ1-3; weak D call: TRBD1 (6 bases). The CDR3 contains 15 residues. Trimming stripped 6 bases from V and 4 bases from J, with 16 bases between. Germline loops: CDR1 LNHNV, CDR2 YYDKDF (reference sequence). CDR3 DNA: TGTGCCACCAGAGATGCCCGGGACAACGGAAACACCATATATTTT. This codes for CATRDARDNGNTIYF.

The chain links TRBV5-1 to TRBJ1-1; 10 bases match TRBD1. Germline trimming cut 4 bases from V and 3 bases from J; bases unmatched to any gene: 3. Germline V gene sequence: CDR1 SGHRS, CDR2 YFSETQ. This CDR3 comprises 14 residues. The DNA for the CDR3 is TGCGCCAGCAGCATAGGGACAGGGGACACTGAAGCTTTCTTT. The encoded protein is CASSIGTGDTEAFF.

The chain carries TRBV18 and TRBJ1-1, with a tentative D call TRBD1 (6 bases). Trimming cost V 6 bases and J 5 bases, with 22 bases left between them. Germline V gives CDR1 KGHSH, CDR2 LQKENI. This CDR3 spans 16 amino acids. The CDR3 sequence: CASSAKGLRGTTEAFF. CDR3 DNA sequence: TGTGCCAGCTCTGCGAAAGGGTTGAGGGGGACGACTGAAGCTTTCTTT.

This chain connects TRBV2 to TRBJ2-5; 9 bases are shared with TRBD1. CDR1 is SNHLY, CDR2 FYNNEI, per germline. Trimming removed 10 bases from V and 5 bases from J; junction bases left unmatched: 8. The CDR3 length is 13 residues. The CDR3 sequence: CAIHRGQGETQYF. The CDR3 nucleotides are TGTGCCATCCACAGGGGGCAGGGGGAGACCCAGTACTTC.

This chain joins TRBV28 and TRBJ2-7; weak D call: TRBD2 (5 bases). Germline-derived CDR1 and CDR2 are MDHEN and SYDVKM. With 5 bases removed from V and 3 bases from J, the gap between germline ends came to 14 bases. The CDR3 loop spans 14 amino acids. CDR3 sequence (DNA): TGTGCCAGCAGTGAAAGTTCGGGATTCTACGAGCAGTACTTC. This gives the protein CASSESSGFYEQYF.

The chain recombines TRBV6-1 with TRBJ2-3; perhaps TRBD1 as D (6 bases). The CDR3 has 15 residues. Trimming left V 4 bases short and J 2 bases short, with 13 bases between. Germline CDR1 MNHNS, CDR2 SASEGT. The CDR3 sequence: CASSGRTVFTDTQYF. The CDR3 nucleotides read TGTGCCAGCAGTGGCCGGACAGTCTTCACAGATACGCAGTATTTT.

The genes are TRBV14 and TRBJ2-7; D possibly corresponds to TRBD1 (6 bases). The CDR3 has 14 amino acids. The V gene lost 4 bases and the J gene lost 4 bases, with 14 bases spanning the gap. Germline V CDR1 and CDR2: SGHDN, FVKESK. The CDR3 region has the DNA TGTGCCAGCAGCCTAACAGGGCAGAATTACGAGCAGTACTTC. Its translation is CASSLTGQNYEQYF. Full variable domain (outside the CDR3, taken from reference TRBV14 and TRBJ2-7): EAGVTQFPSHSVIEKGQTVTLRCDPISGHDNLYWYRRVMGKEIKFLLHFVKESKQDESGMPNNRFLAERTGGTYSTLKVQPAELEDSGVYFCASSLTGQNYEQYFGPGTRLTVT.

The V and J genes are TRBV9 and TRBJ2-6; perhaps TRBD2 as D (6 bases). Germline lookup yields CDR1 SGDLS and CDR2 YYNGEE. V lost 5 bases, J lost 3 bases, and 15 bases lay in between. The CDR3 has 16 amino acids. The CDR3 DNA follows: TGTGCCAGCAGTGCTCCGGGGGTGCGTGGGGCCAACGTCCTGACTTTC. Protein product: CASSAPGVRGANVLTF.

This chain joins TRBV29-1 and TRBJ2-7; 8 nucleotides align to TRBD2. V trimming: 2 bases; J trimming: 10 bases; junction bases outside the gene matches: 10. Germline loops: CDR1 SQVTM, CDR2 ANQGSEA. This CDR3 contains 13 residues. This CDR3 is CSVEKEAGGVQYF. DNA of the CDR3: TGCAGCGTTGAAAAGGAGGCGGGAGGAGTACAGTACTTC.

This chain's CDR3 is CASSFLTNTGELFF. The DNA for the CDR3 is TGTGCCAGCAGCTTCCTAACGAACACCGGGGAGCTGTTTTTT. This chain uses TRBV5-6 with TRBJ2-2; D is undetermined. CDR3 length: 14 residues. The germline V and J ends were trimmed by 2 bases and 0 bases, with 5 bases remaining between them. Per germline, CDR1 SGHDT and CDR2 YYEEEE.

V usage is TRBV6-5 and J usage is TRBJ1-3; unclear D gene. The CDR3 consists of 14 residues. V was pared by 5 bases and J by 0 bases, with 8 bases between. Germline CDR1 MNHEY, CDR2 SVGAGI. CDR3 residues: CASSLQFSGNTIYF. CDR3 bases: TGTGCCAGCAGTCTACAGTTCTCTGGAAACACCATATATTTT.

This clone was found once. The CDR3 region has the DNA TGTGCCAGTAGTGGGATGACAAATCGCGGGGCCGGGGAGCTGTTTTTT. Translating it yields CASSGMTNRGAGELFF. V gene TRBV19 combines with J gene TRBJ2-2; TRBD2 might be the D (6 bases). The CDR3 extends over 16 amino acids. Per the germline V gene, CDR1 is LNHDA and CDR2 is SQIVND (reference sequence). V was shortened by 5 bases and J by 6 bases, with 19 bases between the two germline ends. The full variable domain, in which reference TRBV19 and TRBJ2-2 provide the parts outside the CDR3, is DGGITQSPKYLFRKEGQNVTLSCEQNLNHDAMYWYRQDPGQGLRLIYYSQIVNDFQKGDIAEGYSVSREKKESFPLTVTSAQKNPTAFYLCASSGMTNRGAGELFFGEGSRLTVL.

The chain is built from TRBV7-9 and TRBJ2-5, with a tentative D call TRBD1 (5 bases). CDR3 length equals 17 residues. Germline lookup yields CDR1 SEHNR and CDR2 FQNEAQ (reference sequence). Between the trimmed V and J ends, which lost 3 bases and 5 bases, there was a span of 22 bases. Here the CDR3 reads CASSLSGLNGDWETQYF. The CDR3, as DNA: TGTGCCAGCAGCTTGTCAGGGTTAAATGGAGATTGGGAGACCCAGTACTTC.

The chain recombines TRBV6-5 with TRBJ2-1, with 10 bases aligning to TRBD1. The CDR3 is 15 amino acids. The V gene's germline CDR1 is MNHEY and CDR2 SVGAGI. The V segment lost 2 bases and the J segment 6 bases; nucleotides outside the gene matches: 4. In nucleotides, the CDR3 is TGTGCCAGCAGTTACGGGACAGGGGCTTTCAATGAGCAGTTCTTC. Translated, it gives CASSYGTGAFNEQFF.

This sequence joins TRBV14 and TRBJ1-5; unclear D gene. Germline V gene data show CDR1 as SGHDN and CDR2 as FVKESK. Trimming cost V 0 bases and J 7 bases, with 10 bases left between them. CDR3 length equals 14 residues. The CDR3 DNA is TGTGCCAGCAGCCAAGAACCGGGTATCCAGCCCCAGCATTTT. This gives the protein CASSQEPGIQPQHF.

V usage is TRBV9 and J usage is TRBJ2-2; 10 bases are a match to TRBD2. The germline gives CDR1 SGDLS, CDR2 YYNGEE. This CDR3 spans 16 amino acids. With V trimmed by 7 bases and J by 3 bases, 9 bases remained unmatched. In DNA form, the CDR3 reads TGTGCCAGCGGAGGGGGGCTAGCGGGAGACACCGGGGAGCTGTTTTTT. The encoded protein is CASGGGLAGDTGELFF. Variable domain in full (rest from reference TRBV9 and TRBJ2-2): DSGVTQTPKHLITATGQRVTLRCSPRSGDLSVYWYQQSLDQGLQFLIQYYNGEERAKGNILERFSAQQFPDLHSELNLSSLELGDSALYFCASGGGLAGDTGELFFGEGSRLTVL.

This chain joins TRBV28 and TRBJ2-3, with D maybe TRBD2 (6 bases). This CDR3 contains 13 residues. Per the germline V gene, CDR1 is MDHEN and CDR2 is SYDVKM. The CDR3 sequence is CATSGTFTDTQYF. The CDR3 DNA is TGTGCTACTTCCGGGACTTTTACAGATACGCAGTATTTT.

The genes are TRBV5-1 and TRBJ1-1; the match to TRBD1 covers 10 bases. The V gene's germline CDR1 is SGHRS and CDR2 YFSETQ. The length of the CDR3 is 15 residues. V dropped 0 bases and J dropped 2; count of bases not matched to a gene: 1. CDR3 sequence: CASSLGTGGNTEAFF. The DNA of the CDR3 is TGCGCCAGCAGCTTGGGGACAGGGGGAAACACTGAAGCTTTCTTT.